These T cell receptor beta chains were read from a single sample in a study of cytomegalovirus exposure and HLA in healthy donors. The repertoire was sequenced with immunoSEQ multiplex PCR; TCRdb's copy has only in-frame clones and lacks some. The sample holds about 140,000 clones, 60% to 80% seen once. Sample: PBMCs. The receptors derive from a woman younger than 45 in good health and CMV-seronegative. Both conserved end residues are part of each CDR3. D genes are given only for firm matches. The size field is filled for only some rows; it gives once, few, many or a size class.

>.|TRBV5-1|TRBD2|TRBJ2-2
CASRRGDNTGELFF
TGCGCCAGCCGTCGGGGGGATAACACCGGGGAGCTGTTTTTT
>.|TRBV18|.|TRBJ1-5
CASSPKVGAGQPQHF
TGTGCCAGCTCACCCAAAGTAGGGGCGGGACAGCCCCAGCATTTT
>few|TRBV11-2|TRBD2|TRBJ2-1
CASSFPLAGREQFF
TGTGCCAGCAGCTTCCCCTTAGCGGGACGGGAACAGTTCTTC
>.|TRBV11-2|.|TRBJ2-3
CASSLQASTDTQYF
TGTGCCAGCAGCTTACAGGCTAGCACAGATACGCAGTATTTT
>.|TRBV25-1|.|TRBJ2-3
CATQGGLVGTDTQYF
TGTGCCACCCAAGGAGGTTTGGTCGGCACAGATACGCAGTATTTT
>.|TRBV6-5|TRBD1|TRBJ2-2
CASSFPTGGTGELFF
TGTGCCAGCAGTTTTCCGACAGGGGGCACCGGGGAGCTGTTTTTT
>.|TRBV4-2|TRBD2|TRBJ2-5
CASSQDSAGGPKETQYF
TGTGCCAGCAGCCAAGATTCGGCGGGGGGGCCGAAAGAGACCCAGTACTTC
>few|TRBV6-5|.|TRBJ1-1
CASITPGGVGEAFF
TGTGCCAGCATTACCCCCGGGGGAGTCGGTGAAGCTTTCTTT
>.|TRBV11-2|.|TRBJ1-2
CASSPWQIYGYTF
TGTGCCAGCAGCCCCTGGCAGATCTATGGCTACACCTTC
>.|TRBV9|.|TRBJ1-1
CASSATNTEAFF
TGTGCCAGCAGCGCGACAAATACTGAAGCTTTCTTT
>.|TRBV5-1|TRBD2|TRBJ2-1
CASSSGLAGTYNEQFF
TGCGCCAGCAGCTCGGGACTAGCGGGGACCTACAATGAGCAGTTCTTC
>few|TRBV12-1|.|TRBJ2-2
CASSFEGTRNTGELFF
TGTGCCAGCAGCTTTGAGGGGACTAGGAACACCGGGGAGCTGTTTTTT
>.|TRBV6-5|.|TRBJ2-1
CASSSLRSSYNEQFF
TGTGCCAGCAGTTCGCTAAGGAGCTCCTACAATGAGCAGTTCTTC
>.|TRBV11-1|TRBD2|TRBJ2-1
CASSLGTSGGNEQFF
TGTGCCAGCAGCCTCGGGACTAGCGGGGGCAATGAGCAGTTCTTC
>.|TRBV19|.|TRBJ1-6
CASSIADSPLHF
TGTGCCAGTAGTATAGCCGATTCACCCCTCCACTTT
>.|TRBV19|.|TRBJ1-5
CASKGFRGNNQPQHF
TGTGCCTCAAAGGGTTTCAGGGGAAACAATCAGCCCCAGCATTTT
>once|TRBV5-1|TRBD2|TRBJ2-3
CASSLGTSGSTDTQYF
TGCGCCAGCAGCTTGGGGACTAGCGGTAGCACAGATACGCAGTATTTT
>.|TRBV9|.|TRBJ2-7
CASSGVPGIRVSEQYF
TGTGCCAGCAGCGGGGTACCGGGTATTCGGGTTAGCGAGCAGTACTTC
>.|TRBV5-1|.|TRBJ2-5
CASSMGGTETQYF
TGCGCCAGCAGCATGGGGGGCACAGAGACCCAGTACTTC
>few|TRBV5-1|TRBD2|TRBJ2-7
CASSPGGGPPSYEQYF
TGCGCCAGCAGCCCGGGCGGGGGACCGCCTTCCTACGAGCAGTACTTC
>.|TRBV13|.|TRBJ2-7
CASSFKGGYGEQYF
TGTGCCAGCAGCTTTAAGGGGGGGTACGGCGAGCAGTACTTC
>.|TRBV10-3|.|TRBJ1-2
CAIRRERRYGYTF
TGTGCCATACGACGGGAGCGTCGCTATGGCTACACCTTC
>once|TRBV2|.|TRBJ2-1
CASSPFSGNEQFF
TGTGCCAGCAGCCCTTTTAGCGGAAATGAGCAGTTCTTC
>few|TRBV4-3|.|TRBJ1-2
CASSQEAATWQGFYGYTF
TGCGCCAGCAGCCAAGAGGCTGCAACTTGGCAGGGGTTCTATGGCTACACCTTC
>.|TRBV6-1|TRBD1|TRBJ1-5
CASSQGAFGNQPQHF
TGTGCCAGCAGTCAGGGGGCCTTCGGCAATCAGCCCCAGCATTTT
>.|TRBV30|TRBD2|TRBJ2-3
CAWIRAGDSSSTDTQYF
TGTGCCTGGATTAGGGCGGGGGATTCTTCAAGCACAGATACGCAGTATTTT
>.|TRBV5-1|.|TRBJ2-3
CASSFTGEADTQYF
TGCGCCAGCAGCTTTACAGGGGAGGCAGATACGCAGTATTTT
>few|TRBV6-5|.|TRBJ1-1
CASTTGNTEAFF
TGTGCCAGCACGACGGGGAACACTGAAGCTTTCTTT
>.|TRBV5-4|TRBD2|TRBJ2-1
CASSLGVLAGRGNEQFF
TGTGCCAGCAGCTTGGGGGTTCTAGCGGGGCGCGGCAATGAGCAGTTCTTC
>.|TRBV19|TRBD1|TRBJ2-7
CASSTGTGGYEQYF
TGTGCCAGTAGTACTGGGACAGGGGGCTACGAGCAGTACTTC
>.|TRBV5-1|.|TRBJ1-2
CASSLGDTNYGYTF
TGCGCCAGCAGCTTGGGAGATACTAACTATGGCTACACCTTC
>.|TRBV6-5|.|TRBJ1-2
CASSYSPLSSYTF
TGTGCCAGCAGTTACTCCCCTTTAAGCAGCTACACCTTC